This TCR beta chain was sequenced for a study of T cell responses to AZD1222 COVID-19 vaccine. Whole-study results and caveats: A mostly white British donor set with more females was recruited, and clonal diversity was possibly underestimated. Vaccine-associated CD4 TCRs spanned spike, dominant at 160-218 and 743-854. Following two doses of AZD1222, Spike-specific TCR breadth and depth rose.

Notes on this clone: Its antigen is as yet unknown.

CDR3 length: 15 amino acids. Germline lookup yields CDR1 SGHVS and CDR2 FQNEAQ. With 6 bases clipped from V and 5 bases from J, the junction kept 8 bases outside the gene matches. Second-dose schedules of about 4 or about 12 weeks were combined. Profiling relied on immunoSEQ multiplex PCR, and the TCRdb table lists in-frame clones only, not all of them. The data hold about 82,000 clones, with 83% observed a single time. The source material was peripheral blood, sampled 28 days after the second AZD1222 dose. This TCR derives from an adult who received the AZD1222 COVID-19 vaccine. This chain joins TRBV7-8 and TRBJ1-4; TRBD1 aligns across 8 bases. The CDR3 region is CASRTGTGLNEKLFF. CDR3 DNA sequence: TGTGCCAGCAGAACCGGGACAGGATTAAATGAAAAACTGTTTTTT.